Listed here are 24 T cell receptor beta chains from one sample, sequenced in a study of blood T cell repertoires in COVID-19. The table came from immunoSEQ multiplex PCR; TCRdb's copy has only in-frame clones and leaves some out. This table has some 150,000 clones, roughly 81% appearing once. The source material was peripheral blood. These TCRs come from a man aged 35-49 years with acute or convalescent COVID-19.

This sequence joins TRBV6-1 and TRBJ2-1, with 14 bases lining up with TRBD2. The J segment lost 9 bases and the V segment lost 3 bases, leaving 10 bases of the junction unmatched. The CDR3 covers 17 residues. The germline V gene encodes CDR1 MNHNS and CDR2 SASEGT. CDR3 DNA: TGTGCCAGCAGTGACGGACTAGCGGGGGGTAGGACGCCTGAGCAGTTCTTC. Protein: CASSDGLAGGRTPEQFF.

The CDR3 DNA is TGTGCCTGGAGTGTAAGGCCCGGACAGCAAGAGACCCAGTACTTC. Translating it yields CAWSVRPGQQETQYF. The rearrangement joins TRBV30 to TRBJ2-5; a weak D match, TRBD1 (6 bases). The CDR3 has 15 amino acids. Germline CDR1 reads GTSNPN; CDR2 reads SVGIG (reference sequence). Trimming stripped 0 bases from V and 2 bases from J, with 13 bases between.

This rearrangement joins TRBV7-3 to TRBJ2-2, with D hard to call. The V gene's germline CDR1 is SGHTA and CDR2 FQGTGA. V was shortened by 4 bases and J by 2 bases, with 2 bases between the two germline ends. The CDR3 runs 12 residues. The DNA of the CDR3 is TGTGCCAGCAGCTCAAACACCGGGGAGCTGTTTTTT. Translated, it gives CASSSNTGELFF.

V usage is TRBV3-1 (or the pseudogene TRBV3-2) and J usage is TRBJ1-1, with D perhaps matching TRBD1 (6 bases). Per the germline V gene, CDR1 is LGHDT and CDR2 is YNNKEL (reference sequence). This CDR3 has 14 amino acids. V was pared by 6 bases and J by 2 bases, with 13 bases between. The chain's CDR3 is CASSRQGTNTEAFF. For the CDR3, the DNA is TGTGCCAGCAGTCGCCAGGGGACCAACACTGAAGCTTTCTTT.

A single count supports this clone. In DNA form, the CDR3 reads TGTGCCAGCAGCCCGGACACCAGAACCTATGGCTACACCTTC. Translation: CASSPDTRTYGYTF. The V and J genes are TRBV6-5 and TRBJ1-2, with D possibly TRBD1 on 5 matching bases. This CDR3 region has 14 residues. From germline, CDR1 is MNHEY and CDR2 SVGAGI. Trimming left V 6 bases short and J 4 bases short, with 15 bases between.

The genes are TRBV5-4 and TRBJ2-1, with TRBD1 identical over 9 bases. Germline CDR1 reads SGHNT; CDR2 reads YYREEE (reference sequence). J lost 7 bases, V lost 2 bases, and 7 bases had no gene match. This CDR3 has 15 amino acids. The CDR3 nucleotides are TGTGCCAGCAGCTTCCAACAGGGGGCGCCTAATGAGCAGTTCTTC. It codes for CASSFQQGAPNEQFF.

This sequence joins TRBV6-1 and TRBJ2-7, with 11 bases aligning to TRBD1. The CDR3 totals 15 residues. Germline CDR1 reads MNHNS; CDR2 reads SASEGT. V was pared by 10 bases and J by 2 bases, with 10 bases of the junction left unmatched. For the CDR3, the DNA is TGTGCCACCCACTCACCGGGACAGGGGGCCTACGAGCAGTACTTC. Translation gives CATHSPGQGAYEQYF.

The rearrangement joins TRBV30 to TRBJ2-5; TRBD2 matches 8 bases. V gave up 4 bases and J gave up 1 base; unmatched junction bases: 8. The germline V gene encodes CDR1 GTSNPN and CDR2 SVGIG (reference sequence). The CDR3 is made up of 15 amino acids. The CDR3 DNA follows: TGTGCCTGGAAAATGAGCGGGGGCCCCCAAGAGACCCAGTACTTC. Amino acids: CAWKMSGGPQETQYF.

This chain joins TRBV11-2 and TRBJ2-6; no definite D call. Trimming shortened V by 0 bases and J by 0 bases, and 6 bases separated the two germline ends. Per germline, CDR1 SGHAT and CDR2 FQNNGV. CDR3 size: 16 residues. CDR3 DNA sequence: TGTGCCAGCAGCTTAGATAGTCACTCTGGGGCCAACGTCCTGACTTTC. This encodes CASSLDSHSGANVLTF.

A single count supports this clone. V and J are TRBV10-1 and TRBJ1-1; TRBD1 aligns across 7 bases. V lost 8 bases, J lost 1 base, and 7 bases stayed unmatched. This CDR3 has 14 amino acids. Per germline, CDR1 WNHNN and CDR2 SYGVQD (reference sequence). The CDR3 spells CASEIRDRNTEAFF. CDR3 nucleotides: TGCGCCAGCGAAATAAGGGACAGGAACACTGAAGCTTTCTTT.

This chain joins TRBV28 and TRBJ1-2, with TRBD1 identical over 7 bases. V dropped 2 bases and J dropped 9; count of bases not matched to a gene: 6. CDR1 is MDHEN, CDR2 SYDVKM, per germline. The CDR3 is made up of 13 amino acids. CDR3 in DNA: TGTGCCAGCAGTTTAGACAGGGTCGGGAGCTACACCTTC. Its translation: CASSLDRVGSYTF.

The CDR3 region has the DNA TGTGCCAGCAGCTCGACTTCAGATACGCAGTATTTT. Protein product: CASSSTSDTQYF. This chain connects TRBV5-4 to TRBJ2-3; D gene ambiguous. Germline-derived CDR1 and CDR2 are SGHNT and YYREEE (reference sequence). The CDR3 is 12 amino acids. The V end lost 3 bases, the J end lost 4 bases, and 6 bases lay between the germline ends. Complete variable domain (other parts from reference TRBV5-4 and TRBJ2-3): ETGVTQSPTHLIKTRGQQVTLRCSSQSGHNTVSWYQQALGQGPQFIFQYYREEENGRGNFPPRFSGLQFPNYSSELNVNALELDDSALYLCASSSTSDTQYFGPGTRLTVL.

This clone showed up just once. The V and J genes are TRBV2 and TRBJ2-2; perhaps TRBD2 as D (6 bases). V lost 6 bases and J 4 bases, leaving 15 bases between the germline ends. This CDR3 spans 15 amino acids. Germline CDR1 SNHLY, CDR2 FYNNEI. CDR3 DNA: TGTGCCAGCAGGACACTAGCTTCGGGCACCGGGGAGCTGTTTTTT. This gives the protein CASRTLASGTGELFF.

The chain couples TRBV29-1 to TRBJ1-5, with TRBD1 identical over 10 bases. In germline, CDR1 is SQVTM, CDR2 ANQGSEA. The CDR3 consists of 13 residues. The CDR3 DNA reads as TGCAGACAGGACAGGGGGAAGTATCAGCCCCAGCATTTT. It is translated as CRQDRGKYQPQHF.

The genes are TRBV9 and TRBJ2-4; 9 nucleotides agree with TRBD2. This CDR3 comprises 19 residues. Germline V gene sequence: CDR1 SGDLS, CDR2 YYNGEE. Losses at the gene ends were 5 bases for V and 7 bases for J; bases not matched to a gene: 22. CDR3 sequence reads: CASRKVKAGGRMYVNIQYF. As DNA, the CDR3 is TGTGCCAGCAGAAAAGTTAAAGCGGGGGGTCGAATGTATGTCAACATTCAGTACTTC.

This clone was seen more than once but under ten times. The V call is TRBV29-1, the J call TRBJ1-5; tentatively, D is TRBD1 (5 bases). V was pared by 4 bases and J by 3 bases, with 25 bases between. Germline CDR1 and CDR2: SQVTM and ANQGSEA. CDR3 length equals 18 residues. The DNA for the CDR3 is TGCAGCGTTGGGGGCATACAGACTCTAGGGCCCTTCAATCAGCCCCAGCATTTT. It yields the protein CSVGGIQTLGPFNQPQHF.

The chain employs TRBV9 and TRBJ2-5; D remains unclear. Germline CDR1 reads SGDLS; CDR2 reads YYNGEE. The CDR3 is 14 amino acids. The ends were cut back, 3 bases at V and 2 bases at J, with 11 bases in the middle. The DNA of the CDR3 is TGTGCCAGCAGCGATTCAACTGATCAAGAGACCCAGTACTTC. It yields the protein CASSDSTDQETQYF.

This chain joins TRBV5-4 and TRBJ1-2; a weak D match, TRBD1 (5 bases). The V and J ends lost 4 bases and 3 bases respectively, with 16 bases between them. This CDR3 region has 15 residues. Germline V lookup: CDR1 SGHNT, CDR2 YYREEE (reference sequence). The CDR3 protein is CASSINQGIDYGYTF. CDR3 DNA: TGTGCCAGCAGCATAAACCAGGGTATCGACTATGGCTACACCTTC.

This clone has just a few counts. This chain connects TRBV5-1 to TRBJ1-1; D may be TRBD1 (5 bases). The CDR3 length is 14 residues. V gave up 4 bases and J gave up 4 bases, with 14 bases separating them. Germline CDR1 and CDR2: SGHRS and YFSETQ. CDR3 DNA sequence: TGCGCCAGCAGCCCCGGGGGTGTTTTCACTGAAGCTTTCTTT. It translates to CASSPGGVFTEAFF.

The chain is built from TRBV5-1 and TRBJ2-7, with D perhaps TRBD1 (5 bases). The V gene's germline CDR1 is SGHRS and CDR2 YFSETQ. The V end was cut by 2 bases, the J end by 6 bases, with 12 bases between. This CDR3 has 13 amino acids. Here the CDR3 DNA reads TGCGCCAGCAGCTTAGCAGGGCGGAGCGAGCAGTACTTC. It codes for CASSLAGRSEQYF. Drawing the rest from reference TRBV5-1 and TRBJ2-7, the complete variable domain is KAGVTQTPRYLIKTRGQQVTLSCSPISGHRSVSWYQQTPGQGLQFLFEYFSETQRNKGNFPGRFSGRQFSNSRSEMNVSTLELGDSALYLCASSLAGRSEQYFGPGTRLTVT.

CDR3 bases: TGTGCCAGCAGTTACCCAGGGCTCGGGCTGGATGAGCAGTTCTTC. It encodes CASSYPGLGLDEQFF. The chain couples TRBV6-5 to TRBJ2-1, with D possibly being TRBD1 (5 bases). Germline values: CDR1 MNHEY, CDR2 SVGAGI. The CDR3 runs 15 residues. Trimming took off 2 bases at V and 8 bases at J, with 16 bases between the two ends.

The gene calls are TRBV6-2 or TRBV6-3 and TRBJ2-7; D perhaps matches TRBD1 (5 bases). The CDR3 totals 13 residues. Looked up from germline, CDR1 is MNHEY and CDR2 is SVGEGT. The V end was cut by 5 bases, the J end by 1 base, with 9 bases between. CDR3: CASSLTDSYEQYF. CDR3 in DNA: TGTGCCAGCAGTCTGACAGATTCCTACGAGCAGTACTTC.

The J gene is TRBJ1-3, the V gene TRBV27; unclear D gene. Germline CDR1 reads MNHEY; CDR2 reads SMNVEV (reference sequence). The CDR3 spans 14 residues. V was shortened by 8 bases and J by 0 bases, with 11 bases between the two germline ends. CDR3 in amino acids: CASVSGLSGNTIYF. In nucleotides, the CDR3 is TGTGCCAGCGTTTCAGGCCTCTCTGGAAACACCATATATTTT.

The chain is built from TRBV27 and TRBJ1-6, with D unclear. CDR1 is MNHEY, CDR2 SMNVEV, per germline (reference sequence). The CDR3 is made up of 14 amino acids. Trimming took 8 bases from V and 9 from J, leaving 17 bases between them. The CDR3 protein is CASRKDLEGSPLHF. Written as DNA, the CDR3 is TGTGCCAGCCGAAAGGACCTAGAGGGTTCACCCCTCCACTTT.